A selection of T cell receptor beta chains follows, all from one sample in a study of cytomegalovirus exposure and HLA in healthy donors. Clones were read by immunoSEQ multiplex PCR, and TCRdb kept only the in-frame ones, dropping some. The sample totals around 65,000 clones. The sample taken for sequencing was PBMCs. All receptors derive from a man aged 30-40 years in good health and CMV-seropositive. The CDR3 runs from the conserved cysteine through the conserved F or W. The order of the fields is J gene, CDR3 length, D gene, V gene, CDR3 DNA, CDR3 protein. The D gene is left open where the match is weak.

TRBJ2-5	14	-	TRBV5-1	TGCGCCAGCAGCTTGGCCTCATCGGGGGAGACCCAGTACTTC	CASSLASSGETQYF
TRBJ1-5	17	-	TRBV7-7	TGTGCTAGCAGCTTAGTGATTGGGGGGGCCCGTTGGGAGCACCAGCATTTT	CASSLVIGGARWEHQHF
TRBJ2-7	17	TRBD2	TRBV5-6	TGTGCCAGCAGCCCGGATGGGGGACTAGCGCTCTCCTACGAGCAGTACTTC	CASSPDGGLALSYEQYF
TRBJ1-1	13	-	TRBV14	TGTGCCAGCTCCCAGGGTTATAACACTGAAGATTTCTTT	CASSQGYNTEDFF
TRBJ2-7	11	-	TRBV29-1	TGCAGCGTTGGGAGTAGGTCCGAGCAGTACTTC	CSVGSRSEQYF
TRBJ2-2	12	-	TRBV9	TGTGCCAGCAGCCCAAACACCGGGGAGCTGTTTTTT	CASSPNTGELFF
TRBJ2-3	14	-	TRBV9	TGTGCCAGCAGCGAATCGTTAGGGGAAGATACGCAGTATTTT	CASSESLGEDTQYF
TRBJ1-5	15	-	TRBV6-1	TGTGCCAGCAGTGAAATAAGCCAGGTTAATCAGCCCCAGCATTTT	CASSEISQVNQPQHF
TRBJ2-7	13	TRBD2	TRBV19	TGTGCCAGTAGTATCGGGGGGTTCGGCGAGCAGTACTTC	CASSIGGFGEQYF
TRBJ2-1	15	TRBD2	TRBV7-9	TGTGCCAGCAGCTTACTAGCGGGAGCCTACAATGAGCAGTTCTTC	CASSLLAGAYNEQFF
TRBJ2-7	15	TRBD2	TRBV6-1	TGTGCCAGCAGTGTTAGCGGGGAAGAGTTCTACGAGCAGTACTTC	CASSVSGEEFYEQYF
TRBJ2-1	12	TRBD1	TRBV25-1	TGTGCCACCCGGACAGGTCCCGTTGAGCAGTTCTTC	CATRTGPVEQFF
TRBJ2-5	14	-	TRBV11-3	TGTGCCAGCAGCGCAGGGATGAATGAAGAGACCCAGTACTTC	CASSAGMNEETQYF
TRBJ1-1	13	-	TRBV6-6	TGTGCCAGCAGTTGGGGGGTAAACACTGAAGCTTTCTTT	CASSWGVNTEAFF
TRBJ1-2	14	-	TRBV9	TGTGCCAGCAGCGTAGATGTCACAGACCAACGCTACACCTTC	CASSVDVTDQRYTF
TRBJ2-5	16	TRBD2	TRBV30	TGTGCCTGGAGGGCTGGAGCGGGGGGACTAAAAGAGACCCAGTACTTC	CAWRAGAGGLKETQYF
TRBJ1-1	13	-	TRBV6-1	TGTGCCAGCAGAAAAACGGAGTGGACTGAAGCTTTCTTT	CASRKTEWTEAFF
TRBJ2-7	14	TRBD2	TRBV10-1	TGCGCCAGCAGTTTTAGCGGGAGCGCCTACGAGCAGTACTTC	CASSFSGSAYEQYF
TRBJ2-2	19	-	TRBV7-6	TGTGCCAGCAGCTTAGAAGGCAGGGTATCGGGTCGCGGCACCGGGGAGCTGTTTTTT	CASSLEGRVSGRGTGELFF
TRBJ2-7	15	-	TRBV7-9	TGTGCCAGCAGCTTAACACGGGGGGCCAGCTACGAGCAGTACTTC	CASSLTRGASYEQYF
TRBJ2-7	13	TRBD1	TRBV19	TGTGCCAGTAGTATGGACAGGCACTACGAGCAGTACTTC	CASSMDRHYEQYF
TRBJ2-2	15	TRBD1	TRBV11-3	TGTGCCAGCAGCATCGACAGGGGTGGCACCGGGGAGCTGTTTTTT	CASSIDRGGTGELFF
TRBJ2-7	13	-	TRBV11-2	TGTGCCAGCAGCTTAGATCGTCTATACGAGCAGTACTTC	CASSLDRLYEQYF
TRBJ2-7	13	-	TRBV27	TGTGCCAGCAGTTTAGGGGCAGCCTACGAGCAGTACTTC	CASSLGAAYEQYF
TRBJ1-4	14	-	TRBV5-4	TGTGCCAGCAGCTTGGGAGGATCTAATGAAAAACTGTTTTTT	CASSLGGSNEKLFF
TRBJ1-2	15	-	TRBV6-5	TGTGCCAGCAGTTACTCTCAGGGGTCGGGCTATGGCTACACCTTC	CASSYSQGSGYGYTF
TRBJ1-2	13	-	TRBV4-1	TGCGCCAGCAGCCAAGGGGGGACATGGGGCTACACCTTC	CASSQGGTWGYTF
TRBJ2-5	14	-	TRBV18	TGTGCCAGCTCCCAGGGACCAGGGGAAGAGACCCAGTACTTC	CASSQGPGEETQYF
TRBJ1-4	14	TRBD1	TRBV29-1	TGCAGCGTTACGGGACAGGGAAACGGTGAAAAACTGTTTTTT	CSVTGQGNGEKLFF
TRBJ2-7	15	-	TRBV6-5	TGTGCCAGCAGTTACGGCTCGCGGGGCGCCTACGAGCAGTACTTC	CASSYGSRGAYEQYF
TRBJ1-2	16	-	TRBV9	TGTGCCAGCAGCGTAGATCCCGACAGGCCGACCTATGGCTACACCTTC	CASSVDPDRPTYGYTF
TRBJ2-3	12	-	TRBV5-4	TGTGCCAGCAGCCCGGTTTCCGATACGCAGTATTTT	CASSPVSDTQYF
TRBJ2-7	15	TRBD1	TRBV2	TGTGCCAGCAGAAACAGGGGGAGAGCGGACTACGAGCAGTACTTC	CASRNRGRADYEQYF
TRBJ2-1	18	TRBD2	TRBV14	TGTGCCAGCAGCCAAGATTCTAGCGGGACGCCCTATGACAATGAGCAGTTCTTC	CASSQDSSGTPYDNEQFF
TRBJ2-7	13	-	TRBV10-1	TGCGCCAGCAGTAGGGACGGGGGCTACGAGCAGTACTTC	CASSRDGGYEQYF
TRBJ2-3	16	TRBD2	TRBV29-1	TGCAGCGTTGAAGACCAATTGCGGGGGGGCCCAGATACGCAGTATTTT	CSVEDQLRGGPDTQYF
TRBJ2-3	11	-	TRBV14	TGTGCCAGCAGTTTTCTAGATACGCAGTATTTT	CASSFLDTQYF
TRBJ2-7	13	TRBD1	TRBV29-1	TGCAGCGTTATAGGGACAGACAGGAGTGAGCAGTACTTC	CSVIGTDRSEQYF
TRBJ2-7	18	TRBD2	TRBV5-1	TGCGCCAGCAGCTCGGGGACTAGCGGGAGGGCCATCCCCTACGAGCAGTACTTC	CASSSGTSGRAIPYEQYF
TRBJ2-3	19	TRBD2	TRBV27	TGTGCCAGCATCTATTACACTGGGACTAGCGGGGGCCAACCAGATACGCAGTATTTT	CASIYYTGTSGGQPDTQYF
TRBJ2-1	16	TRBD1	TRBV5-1	TGCGCCAGCAGCTTGGGACAGGGCGGTCTTACGAATGAGCAGTTCTTC	CASSLGQGGLTNEQFF
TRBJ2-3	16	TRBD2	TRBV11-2	TGTGCCAGCAGCTTAATAGCGGGGGGGCATCCAGATACGCAGTATTTT	CASSLIAGGHPDTQYF
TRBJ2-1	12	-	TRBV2	TGTGCCAGCATGGAAAACAGGGTCAAGCAGTTCTTC	CASMENRVKQFF
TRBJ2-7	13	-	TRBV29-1	TGCAGCGCCCGGACTGCCGTCCACTACGAGCAGTACTTC	CSARTAVHYEQYF
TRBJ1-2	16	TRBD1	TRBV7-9	TGTGCCAGCAGCTTAGGGGACAGCTCAACGAACTATGGCTACACCTTC	CASSLGDSSTNYGYTF
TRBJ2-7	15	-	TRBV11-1	TGTGCCAGCAGCTTTGGGACTCTGAGCTCCTACGAGCAGTACTTC	CASSFGTLSSYEQYF
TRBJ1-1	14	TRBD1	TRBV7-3	TGTGCCAGCAGACCCGGGACAGGGGTTACTGAAGCTTTCTTT	CASRPGTGVTEAFF
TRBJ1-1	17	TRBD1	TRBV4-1	TGCGCCAGCAGCCAAGATTCACGTCAGGGGGCGAACACTGAAGCTTTCTTT	CASSQDSRQGANTEAFF
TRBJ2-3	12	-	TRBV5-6	TGTGCCAGCAGCCATGTCGAGGGTACGCAGTATTTT	CASSHVEGTQYF
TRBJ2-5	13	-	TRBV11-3	TGTGCCAGCAGCTCGGGCCAGTGGGAGAACCAGTACTTC	CASSSGQWENQYF
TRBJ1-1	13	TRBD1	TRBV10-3	TGTGCCGGTGGGACAGGGTTAAACACTGAAGCTTTCTTT	CAGGTGLNTEAFF
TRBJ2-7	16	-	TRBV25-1	TGTGCCAGCAGTGCCAGCCCGGACAGTAGAGCCTACGAGCAGTACTTC	CASSASPDSRAYEQYF
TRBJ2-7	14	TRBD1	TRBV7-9	TGTGCCAGCAGTTTGACAGGGGCTTATCACGAGCAGTACTTC	CASSLTGAYHEQYF
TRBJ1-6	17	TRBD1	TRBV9	TGTGCCAGCAGCGTAGAGTTGAGGGACAGGGATGAATCACCCCTCCACTTT	CASSVELRDRDESPLHF
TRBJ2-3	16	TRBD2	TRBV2	TGTGCCAGCAGTTTTAGCGGGAGGGCTAGCACAGATACGCAGTATTTT	CASSFSGRASTDTQYF
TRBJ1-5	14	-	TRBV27	TGTGCCAGCAGTTCGGAGACGAACAATCAGCCCCAGCATTTT	CASSSETNNQPQHF
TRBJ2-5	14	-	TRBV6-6	TGTGCCAGCAGTTACCTGGGGAGCCAAGAGACCCAGTACTTC	CASSYLGSQETQYF
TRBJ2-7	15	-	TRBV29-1	TGCAGCGTTGAGCCAGAGGACAGAGACGCCTACGAGCAGTACTTC	CSVEPEDRDAYEQYF
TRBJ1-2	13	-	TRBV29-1	TGCAGCGTTGAAGATGTGTCGTACTATGGCTACACCTTC	CSVEDVSYYGYTF
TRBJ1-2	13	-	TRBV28	TGTGCCAGCACCACGGGGAGGGAGCGCGGCTACACCTTC	CASTTGRERGYTF